The clone carrying this T cell receptor beta chain was seen ten or more times. Its antigen is currently unknown. Deletions cut 3 bases from V and 5 bases from J, with 10 bases between. Germline V gene lookup returns CDR1 DFQATT and CDR2 SNEGSKA (reference sequence). The CDR3 is 12 amino acids. Transcripts of RNA were the source for amplifying TCR beta CDR3 regions. The library came from an HTBI-primed first-round RT-PCR and a second-round multiplex PCR. TCRdb processed the multiplex PCR reads anew with MiXCR; each CDR3 protein has one entry. The table has 170,000 or so distinct CDR3 sequences, approximately 38% seen once. The data are from a study of Graves' ophthalmopathy and Graves' hyperthyroidism. The starting material, more than 8.5 ml of fresh peripheral blood, provided the PBMCs. General study findings and limits: Most thyroid clonotypes with frequency above 0.001 were detected in blood too.

The V call is TRBV20-1, the J call TRBJ2-5, with D possibly being TRBD2 (6 bases). Sequences were obtained from peripheral blood. The sequence was obtained from a woman between 40 and 55 years old with Graves' ophthalmopathy. The CDR3 DNA follows: TGCAGTGCTAGGACTAGGGGTGAGACCCAGTACTTC. Translation gives CSARTRGETQYF.